These 2 T cell receptor beta chains originate from one sample sequenced in a study of radiotherapy plus CTLA-4 blockade in lung cancer. Some clones are missing from TCRdb's copy, which holds only in-frame ones; the method was immunoSEQ multiplex PCR. The sample has 55,000 or so clones; approximately 84% are singletons. This sample comprised peripheral blood, obtained from a patient treated with radiotherapy plus ipilimumab. These receptors all come from a human donor with non-small cell lung cancer whose response to radiotherapy plus ipilimumab could not be evaluated.

The chain couples TRBV28 to TRBJ2-5; 7 bases fit TRBD2. The CDR3 covers 13 residues. Germline V gene lookup returns CDR1 MDHEN and CDR2 SYDVKM. Germline trimming cut 6 bases from V and 2 bases from J; bases unmatched to any gene: 3. CDR3 amino acids: CASRAAGQETQYF. DNA of the CDR3: TGTGCCAGCAGAGCAGCGGGGCAAGAGACCCAGTACTTC.

The chain employs TRBV7-9 and TRBJ2-5; no clear D gene. V dropped 4 bases and J dropped 2 bases, with 8 bases sitting between them. CDR3 length: 13 amino acids. Germline lookup yields CDR1 SEHNR and CDR2 FQNEAQ (reference sequence). This chain's CDR3 is CASSSQDQETQYF. CDR3 in DNA: TGTGCCAGCAGCTCCCAGGATCAAGAGACCCAGTACTTC.